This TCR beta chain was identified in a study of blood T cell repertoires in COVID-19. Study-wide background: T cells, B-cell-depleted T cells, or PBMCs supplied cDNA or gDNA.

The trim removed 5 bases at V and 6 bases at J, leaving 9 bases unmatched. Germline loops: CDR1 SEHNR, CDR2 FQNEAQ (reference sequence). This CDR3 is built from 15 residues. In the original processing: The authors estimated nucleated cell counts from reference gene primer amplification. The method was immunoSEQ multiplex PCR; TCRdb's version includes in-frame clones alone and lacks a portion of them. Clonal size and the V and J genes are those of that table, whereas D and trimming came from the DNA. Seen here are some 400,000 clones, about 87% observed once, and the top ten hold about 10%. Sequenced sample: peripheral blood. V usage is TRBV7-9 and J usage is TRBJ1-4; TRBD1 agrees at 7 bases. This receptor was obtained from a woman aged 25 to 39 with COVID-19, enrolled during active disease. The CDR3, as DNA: TGTGCCAGCAGCCCCCAGACAGGGATTCATGAAAAACTGTTTTTT. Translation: CASSPQTGIHEKLFF.